This T cell receptor beta chain is from a study of response to subunit inactivated influenza vaccine. V lost 1 base and J lost 2; bases outside the gene matches: 3. The germline gives CDR1 MNHEY, CDR2 SMNVEV (reference sequence). The CDR3 totals 16 residues. From the RT-PCR reads, TCRdb called clonotypes with MiXCR, one entry per CDR3 protein. The sample includes more than 700,000 distinct CDR3 sequences, about 20% of them seen just once. J is TRBJ2-1 and V is TRBV27; 9 bases line up with TRBD1. The sequence was collected from a man aged 50 or older who received an inactivated influenza vaccine. This sample comprised PBMCs from blood, obtained 5 to 6 days after vaccination. The chain's CDR3 is CASSLFGQGTYNEQFF. The CDR3 DNA is TGTGCCAGCAGTTTATTCGGACAGGGGACCTACAATGAGCAGTTCTTC.